The rows below give T cell receptor beta chains drawn from one sample of a study of regulatory T cells in long-lasting Graves disease. In TCRdb, the multiplex PCR reads were re-called with MiXCR into one record per CDR3 protein. The sample consists of hundreds of thousands of distinct CDR3 sequences, 15% to 20% of them appearing once. These sequences were also reported in another study, on T cells in Graves' hyperthyroidism and ophthalmopathy.

Here the sequenced sample was peripheral blood mononuclear cells (PBMCs), taken at new diagnosis, from a patient treated with antithyroid drugs. Receptors originate from a woman in her twenties or thirties with Graves disease. The CDR3 runs from the conserved cysteine through the conserved F or W. The D gene is left open where the match is weak. Size is omitted from some rows. Given values are once, few, many or a class for expanded clones.

v_gene	abundance	j_gene	d_gene	CDR3nt	CDR3aa
TRBV5-1	NA	TRBJ2-3	NA	TGCGCCAGCAGCTTGGACGGGACTCCTAGCACAGATACGCAGTATTTT	CASSLDGTPSTDTQYF
TRBV15	many	TRBJ2-5	TRBD1	TGTGCCACCAGCCTAAGGACAGGGGAAGAGACCCAGTACTTC	CATSLRTGEETQYF
TRBV3-1	many	TRBJ1-1	NA	TGTGCCAGCAGCCAAGTGTTTGGGAACACTGAAGCTTTCTTT	CASSQVFGNTEAFF
TRBV19	many	TRBJ1-2	NA	TGTGCCAGTAGTATAGTCGCAGGGGCGCATTCCCCGGGCTACACCTTC	CASSIVAGAHSPGYTF
TRBV7-9	many	TRBJ1-1	TRBD1	TGTGCCAGCAGCCGAATGACAGGGGGGAACACTGAAGCTTTCTTT	CASSRMTGGNTEAFF
TRBV6-5	many	TRBJ1-2	TRBD1	TGTGCCAGCAGTTACGAGGACAGGGACTATGGCTACACCTTC	CASSYEDRDYGYTF
TRBV7-3	many	TRBJ2-3	NA	TGTGCCAGCAGCATTATTGGGGGGATCACAGATACGCAGTATTTT	CASSIIGGITDTQYF
TRBV28	many	TRBJ1-2	NA	TGTGCCAGCAGCAGTATAGGCTACACCTTC	CASSSIGYTF
TRBV7-2	many	TRBJ1-1	TRBD1	TGTGCCAGCAGCCCCAGGGGGGGCCGGTTCACTGAAGCTTTCTTT	CASSPRGGRFTEAFF
TRBV12-3/TRBV12-4	many	TRBJ1-2	NA	TGTGCCAGCAGTCGTACAGGGATTAACTATGGCTACACCTTC	CASSRTGINYGYTF
TRBV2	NA	TRBJ2-5	TRBD2	TGTGCCAGCACGGGGGCGGGAGGGCCGGGGGAGACCCAGTACTTC	CASTGAGGPGETQYF
TRBV27	few	TRBJ2-2	NA	TGTGCCAGCAGTTCTACGCACACCGGGGAGCTGTTTTTT	CASSSTHTGELFF
TRBV7-9	few	TRBJ2-1	NA	TGTGCCAACGAATTGGCGGGGTTGTCCAATGAGCAGTTCTTC	CANELAGLSNEQFF
TRBV27	many	TRBJ2-7	TRBD2	TGTGCCAGCAGTTCGGCCCCCCTAGCGGGAGCCTACGAGCAGTACTTC	CASSSAPLAGAYEQYF
TRBV30	NA	TRBJ1-6	NA	TGTGCCTGGAGTAGAGCAGGACAGAGGTATAATTCACCCCTCCACTTT	CAWSRAGQRYNSPLHF
TRBV12-3/TRBV12-4	NA	TRBJ1-2	TRBD1	TGTGCCAGCAGTCGACCGGGACAGGGGTCCGGCTACACCTTC	CASSRPGQGSGYTF
TRBV27	few	TRBJ2-1	NA	TGTGCCAGCAGTTTAGTGGGCGGGTCTTTCTACAATGAGCAGTTCTTC	CASSLVGGSFYNEQFF